This TCR beta chain was documented in a study of blood T cell repertoires in COVID-19 (TCRdb year 2020). Turning to the overall study: Samples covering the acute and convalescent phases of COVID-19 were provided by collaborators in the United States, Italy and Spain. Sample metadata almost always included a de-identified subject ID, COVID-19 status, age in years and sex. Where HLA class I and class II types were available, the types were taken from metadata supplied by the sample provider, not from assay-based typing. The repertoires were made available in a free public database intended to serve as a resource for research on the immune response to SARS-CoV-2. The samples were drawn from two sources: the first 160 participants of the ongoing ImmuneRACE study, and 1,254 subjects contributed by 6 global collaborators. The prospective study material was composed of cDNA or gDNA derived from T cells, B-cell-depleted T cells, or PBMCs. Subjects who had been exposed to COVID-19, were actively infected with it, or had recovered from it provided the deeply sampled blood TCRbeta repertoires that made up the dataset.

Deletion took 1 base off V and 1 base off J, with a span of 7 bases between the germline ends. There are 15 amino acids in the CDR3, from cysteine to phenylalanine inclusive. Left in the record is the CDR3 DNA by itself, 45 bases read in frame from the first base. In the germline V gene, CDR1 corresponds to LGHNA and CDR2 to YNFKEQ. The immunoSEQ Assay, a bias-controlled multiplex PCR, was used to amplify TCRbeta CDR3 regions from genomic DNA. The original pipeline was this. The number of nucleated cells in each sample was estimated from the amplification of reference gene primers within the assay. Sequence reads were collapsed and filtered to measure the absolute abundance of every unique TCRbeta CDR3 rearrangement. Productive Simpson clonality was computed per sample as the square root of Simpson's diversity index over productive rearrangements. TCRdb carries this immuneACCESS record with in-frame sequences only. Its versions omit some clonotypes, under half of them owing to an unresolved V gene in the studies checked, with the rest unexplained. The V and J calls and clone size come from that table; D and trimming were worked out from the DNA. The sample table contains approximately 150,000 clones; only one count was recorded for around 80% of them. The top ten clonotypes cover roughly a fifth of the sample.

Broad study findings and their caveats: The amount of clinical and demographic metadata varied by source and participant and was provided uncurated.

Note on this clone: The antigen it recognizes is unknown. No much larger clone exists at a distance of one base, and base qualities are not known.

Whole blood was collected in K2EDTA tubes by collaborating institutions according to the institutions' own protocols. For TCRbeta analysis, collaborators shipped samples in one of three forms: frozen whole blood, isolated PBMCs, or DNA extracted from either of those sample types. Specimen: peripheral blood. The V gene is TRBV4-2 and the J gene is TRBJ2-2, with the D gene uncertain. This sequence originates from a woman aged 80 or over with acute or convalescent COVID-19. The DNA sequence reads TGTGCCAGCAGCCAAGGTTTTCAGAACACCGGGGAGCTGTTTTTT. Its protein is CASSQGFQNTGELFF.